These 21 T cell receptor beta chains share one sample of origin, sequenced in a study of blood T cell repertoires in COVID-19. Clones were sequenced by immunoSEQ multiplex PCR, and TCRdb holds only the in-frame ones, with some missing. Of tens of thousands of clones listed, about four fifths are singletons. Sequenced material: peripheral blood. These receptors were obtained from a man aged 65 to 85 with COVID-19, enrolled during active disease.

V and J are TRBV7-9 and TRBJ2-7; possible D gene TRBD1, 6 bases. The V and J ends lost 6 bases and 2 bases respectively, with 14 bases between them. Germline V gene lookup returns CDR1 SEHNR and CDR2 FQNEAQ (reference sequence). The CDR3 consists of 14 residues. The CDR3 here is CASSLQQGTYEQYF. In DNA form, the CDR3 reads TGTGCCAGCAGTTTGCAACAGGGTACCTACGAGCAGTACTTC.

The rearrangement uses TRBV2 and TRBJ1-1; 7 bases map to TRBD1. Germline V CDR1 and CDR2: SNHLY, FYNNEI. The junction had 3 bases not matched to a gene; V was cut back by 4 bases and J by 4 bases. The CDR3 length is 13 residues. CDR3 loop: CASSGQGRTEAFF. The CDR3 DNA reads TGTGCCAGCAGTGGACAGGGCCGCACTGAAGCTTTCTTT.

The chain carries TRBV4-1 and TRBJ1-2; D gene ambiguous. The CDR3 runs 16 residues. Trimming left V 2 bases short and J 4 bases short, with 17 bases between. Germline CDR1 is MGHRA and CDR2 is YSYEKL. The DNA of the CDR3 is TGCGCCAGCAGCCAACCTACCCCCGGGAGCGGCTATGGCTACACCTTC. Translating it yields CASSQPTPGSGYGYTF.

The chain uses TRBV7-2 and TRBJ1-2; 10 positions match TRBD1. Germline CDR1 and CDR2: SGHTA and FQGNSA. The CDR3 is made up of 14 amino acids. The trim removed 5 bases at V and 4 bases at J, leaving 4 bases unmatched. The CDR3 region is CASSTRDRGYGYTF. The CDR3 DNA sequence: TGTGCCAGCAGCACCCGGGACAGGGGCTATGGCTACACCTTC.

The chain employs TRBV6-5 and TRBJ2-7; 7 positions match TRBD1. Germline assignment: CDR1 MNHEY and CDR2 SVGAGI. J was trimmed by 0 bases and V by 6 bases; bases with no gene match: 5. The CDR3 is 14 residues long. This CDR3 reads CASREGQNSYEQYF. The DNA for the CDR3 is TGTGCCAGCAGAGAGGGACAGAACTCCTACGAGCAGTACTTC.

The rearrangement links TRBV7-9 to TRBJ2-7; D is perhaps TRBD2 (6 bases). V dropped 7 bases and J dropped 2 bases, with 30 bases sitting between them. The CDR3 extends over 19 amino acids. The germline V gene has CDR1 SEHNR and CDR2 FQNEAQ (reference sequence). DNA for the CDR3: TGTGCCAGCATCACTACCCTGGAGCGGGCAGGCCCGGCTCCCTACGAGCAGTACTTC. It specifies CASITTLERAGPAPYEQYF.

V is TRBV15 and J is TRBJ2-5, with 7 bases that match TRBD2. V was pared by 0 bases and J by 5 bases, with 12 bases of the junction left unmatched. The length of the CDR3 is 17 residues. CDR1 is LNHNV and CDR2 is YYDKDF in the germline V gene (reference sequence). CDR3 sequence (DNA): TGTGCCACCAGCAGAGATTCCAGCGGGACGGGTAGGGAGACCCAGTACTTC. Protein product: CATSRDSSGTGRETQYF. Supplemented by reference TRBV15 and TRBJ2-5, the full variable domain reads DAMVIQNPRYQVTQFGKPVTLSCSQTLNHNVMYWYQQKSSQAPKLLFHYYDKDFNNEADTPDNFQSRRPNTSFCFLDIRSPGLGDTAMYLCATSRDSSGTGRETQYFGPGTRLLVL.

There are a few counts of this clone. This rearrangement joins TRBV4-1 to TRBJ1-5; D not resolved. The V end was cut by 0 bases, the J end by 1 base, with 7 bases between. The CDR3 has 15 amino acids. The V gene's germline CDR1 is MGHRA and CDR2 YSYEKL. CDR3 sequence: CASSQDPLSNQPQHF. CDR3 in DNA: TGCGCCAGCAGCCAAGACCCCCTCAGCAATCAGCCCCAGCATTTT.

The chain has TRBV27 and TRBJ2-4, with D possibly TRBD2 on 6 matching bases. The V end was cut by 5 bases, the J end by 9 bases, with 14 bases between. CDR3 length: 13 amino acids. Germline V lookup: CDR1 MNHEY, CDR2 SMNVEV (reference sequence). Written as DNA, the CDR3 is TGTGCCAGCAGTCGGTGGGAGGTAGGCATTCAGTACTTC. Translation gives CASSRWEVGIQYF.

This chain uses TRBV28 with TRBJ1-5, with a tentative D call TRBD1 (6 bases). Per the germline V gene, CDR1 is MDHEN and CDR2 is SYDVKM. CDR3 size: 16 residues. V shed 9 bases and J shed 0 bases, with 18 bases lying between them. CDR3 DNA sequence: TGTGCCAGTCACCTGGGGGGGGCGGGTAGCAATCAGCCCCAGCATTTT. Amino acids: CASHLGGAGSNQPQHF.

The rearrangement joins TRBV5-4 to TRBJ2-2; D unresolved. Trimming stripped 4 bases from V and 0 bases from J, with 16 bases between. In germline, CDR1 is SGHNT, CDR2 YYREEE (reference sequence). The CDR3 length is 17 residues. CDR3 bases: TGTGCCAGCAGCCCAACCCAGGCCCCCGCGAACACCGGGGAGCTGTTTTTT. Residues: CASSPTQAPANTGELFF.

The chain has TRBV19 and TRBJ1-5; possibly TRBD1 for D (5 bases). There are 15 residues in the CDR3. Per germline, CDR1 LNHDA and CDR2 SQIVND (reference sequence). Trimming pared 8 bases from V and 2 bases from J, leaving 16 bases between. CDR3 region: CASETLGLGNQPQHF. CDR3 nucleotides: TGTGCCAGTGAGACCCTGGGACTCGGCAATCAGCCCCAGCATTTT.

This clone was counted only a few times. The rearrangement links TRBV10-1 to TRBJ2-7; 10 bases fit TRBD1. This CDR3 comprises 17 residues. Trimming took 0 bases from V and 6 from J; bases not matched to a gene: 11. The germline V gene has CDR1 WNHNN and CDR2 SYGVQD (reference sequence). The CDR3 DNA sequence: TGCGCCAGCAGTGAGTCCTTCGGGACAGGGGAGGCTGGCGAGCAGTACTTC. This sequence encodes CASSESFGTGEAGEQYF.

The chain carries TRBV19 and TRBJ1-2, with a weak D call TRBD1 (5 bases). Per the germline V gene, CDR1 is LNHDA and CDR2 is SQIVND (reference sequence). Trimming left V 4 bases short and J 5 bases short, with 14 bases between. The CDR3 has 14 residues. CDR3 DNA: TGTGCCAGTAGTAGTGCAGGGCATTCGTATGGCTACACCTTC. The encoded protein is CASSSAGHSYGYTF.

The count of this clone is one. The chain recombines TRBV19 with TRBJ2-4, with D possibly matching TRBD1 (6 bases). The CDR3 sequence is 18 residues long. Germline CDR1 reads LNHDA; CDR2 reads SQIVND (reference sequence). V lost 2 bases and J lost 0, with 17 bases in between. The CDR3 reads CASSIRDTPNLAKNIQYF. Here the CDR3 DNA reads TGTGCCAGTAGTATAAGGGACACACCGAACCTAGCCAAAAACATTCAGTACTTC.

The chain couples TRBV3-1 (or the pseudogene TRBV3-2) to TRBJ1-2; 9 nucleotides agree with TRBD1. CDR1 LGHDT and CDR2 YNNKEL come from the germline V gene (reference sequence). V lost 3 bases to trimming and J lost 4 bases; unmatched junction nucleotides: 6. There are 15 residues in the CDR3. CDR3 DNA: TGTGCCAGCAGCCACCTTGGACAGGGGTTCTATGGCTACACCTTC. Amino acids: CASSHLGQGFYGYTF.

V gene TRBV24-1 combines with J gene TRBJ2-1; no clear D gene. This CDR3 is built from 13 residues. V gave up 1 base and J gave up 6 bases, with 6 bases separating them. Germline-derived CDR1 and CDR2 are KGHDR and SFDVKD. CDR3 loop: CATSDFSRNEQFF. The CDR3 DNA reads TGTGCCACCAGTGATTTTAGCCGCAATGAGCAGTTCTTC.

J is TRBJ1-1 and V is TRBV7-8; the D is unclear. The germline V gene has CDR1 SGHVS and CDR2 FQNEAQ. The length of the CDR3 is 13 residues. V gave up 5 bases and J gave up 3 bases, with 10 bases separating them. The CDR3 loop reads CASSHRVDTEAFF. CDR3 in DNA: TGTGCCAGCAGCCACCGGGTGGACACTGAAGCTTTCTTT. Full variable domain (rest looked up from reference TRBV7-8 and TRBJ1-1): GAGVSQSPRYKVAKRGQDVALRCDPISGHVSLFWYQQALGQGPEFLTYFQNEAQLDKSGLPSDRFFAERPEGSVSTLKIQRTQQEDSAVYLCASSHRVDTEAFFGQGTRLTVV.

The chain carries TRBV4-3 and TRBJ1-4, with TRBD1 matching 10 bases. The CDR3 length is 19 residues. Trimming at V came to 4 bases and at J to 7 bases, leaving 18 bases not matched to a gene. Germline V CDR1 and CDR2: LGHNA, YSLEER. CDR3 nucleotide sequence: TGCGCCAGCAGCCGGATAACCCCGGGGACAGGGGCCTTTATTGAAAAACTGTTTTTT. Translation gives CASSRITPGTGAFIEKLFF.

The gene calls are TRBV7-6 and TRBJ2-2; D perhaps matches TRBD1 (6 bases). CDR1 SGHVS and CDR2 FNYEAQ come from the germline V gene. V was pared by 2 bases and J by 0 bases, with 7 bases between. This CDR3 is built from 15 residues. This chain's CDR3 is CASSLYRANTGELFF. CDR3 coding DNA: TGTGCCAGCAGCTTATACAGGGCGAACACCGGGGAGCTGTTTTTT.

The V and J genes are TRBV10-1 and TRBJ2-7; D possibly corresponds to TRBD1 (6 bases). CDR1 WNHNN and CDR2 SYGVQD come from the germline V gene (reference sequence). CDR3 length: 9 residues. CDR3 in amino acids: CPEGEEQYF. The CDR3 region has the DNA TGCCCCGAGGGGGAAGAGCAGTACTTC.